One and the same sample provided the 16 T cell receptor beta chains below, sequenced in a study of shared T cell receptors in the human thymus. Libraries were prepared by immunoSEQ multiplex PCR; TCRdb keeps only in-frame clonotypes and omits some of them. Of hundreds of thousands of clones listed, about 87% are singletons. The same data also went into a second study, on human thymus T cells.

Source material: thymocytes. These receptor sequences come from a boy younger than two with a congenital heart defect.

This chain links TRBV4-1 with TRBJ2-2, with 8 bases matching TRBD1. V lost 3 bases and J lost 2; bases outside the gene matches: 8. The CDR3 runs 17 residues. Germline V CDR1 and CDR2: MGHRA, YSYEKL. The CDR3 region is CASSQIPGQDNTGELFF. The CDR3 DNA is TGCGCCAGCAGCCAGATCCCGGGACAGGATAACACCGGGGAGCTGTTTTTT.

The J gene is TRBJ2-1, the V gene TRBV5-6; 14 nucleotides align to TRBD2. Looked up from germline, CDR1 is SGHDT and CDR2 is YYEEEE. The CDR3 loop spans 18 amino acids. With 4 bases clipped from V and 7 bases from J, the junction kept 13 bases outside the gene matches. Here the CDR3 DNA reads TGTGCCAGCAGCCTCAACCCGGGACTAGCGGGAGATACAAATGAGCAGTTCTTC. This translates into CASSLNPGLAGDTNEQFF.

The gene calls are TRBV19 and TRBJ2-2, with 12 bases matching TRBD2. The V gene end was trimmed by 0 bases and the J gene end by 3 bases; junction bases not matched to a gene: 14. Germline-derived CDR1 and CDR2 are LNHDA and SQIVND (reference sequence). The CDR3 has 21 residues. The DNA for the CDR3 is TGTGCCAGTAGTATAGAGGCTAGCGGGAGGGCTGGGTTTTGGGACACCGGGGAGCTGTTTTTT. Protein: CASSIEASGRAGFWDTGELFF.

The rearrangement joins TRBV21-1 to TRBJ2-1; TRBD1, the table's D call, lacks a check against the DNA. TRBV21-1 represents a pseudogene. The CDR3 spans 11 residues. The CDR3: CASSKGALLVF. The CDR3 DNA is TGTGCCAGCAGCAAAGGGGCATTGTTGGTCTTC.

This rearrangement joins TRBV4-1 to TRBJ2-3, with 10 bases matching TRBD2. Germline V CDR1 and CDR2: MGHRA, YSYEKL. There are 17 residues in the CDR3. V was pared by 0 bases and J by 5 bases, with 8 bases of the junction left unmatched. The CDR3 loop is CASSQESGGAGVDTQYF. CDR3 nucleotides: TGCGCCAGCAGCCAAGAAAGCGGGGGGGCCGGGGTAGATACGCAGTATTTT.

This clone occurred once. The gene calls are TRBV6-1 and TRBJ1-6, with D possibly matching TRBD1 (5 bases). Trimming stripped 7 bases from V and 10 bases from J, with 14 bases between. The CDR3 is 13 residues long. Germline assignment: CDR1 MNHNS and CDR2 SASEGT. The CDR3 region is CASISKGLSPLHF. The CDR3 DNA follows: TGTGCCAGCATCAGTAAGGGGTTATCACCCCTCCACTTT.

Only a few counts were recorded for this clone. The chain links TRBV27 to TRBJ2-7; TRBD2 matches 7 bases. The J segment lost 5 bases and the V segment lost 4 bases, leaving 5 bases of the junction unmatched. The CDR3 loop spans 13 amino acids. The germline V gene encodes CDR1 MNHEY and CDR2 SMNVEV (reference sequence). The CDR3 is CASSSPGGNEQYF. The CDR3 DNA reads TGTGCCAGCAGTTCCCCGGGGGGAAACGAGCAGTACTTC.

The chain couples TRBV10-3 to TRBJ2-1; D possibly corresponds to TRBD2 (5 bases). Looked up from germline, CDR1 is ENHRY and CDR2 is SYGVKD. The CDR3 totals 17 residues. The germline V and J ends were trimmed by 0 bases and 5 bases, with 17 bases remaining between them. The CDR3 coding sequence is TGTGCCATCAGTGAGTCGCCTAGTGGGAGAGTGGACAATGAGCAGTTCTTC. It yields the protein CAISESPSGRVDNEQFF.

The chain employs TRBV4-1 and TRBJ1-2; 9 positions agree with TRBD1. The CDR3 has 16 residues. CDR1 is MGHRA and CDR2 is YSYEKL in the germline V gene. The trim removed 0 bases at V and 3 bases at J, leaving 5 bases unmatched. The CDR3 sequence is CASSQETGGEDYGYTF. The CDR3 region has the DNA TGCGCCAGCAGCCAAGAGACAGGGGGGGAAGACTATGGCTACACCTTC.

CDR3 in amino acids: CASSIDLQGPLVNYGYTF. The DNA of the CDR3 is TGTGCCAGTAGTATAGATCTACAGGGACCCTTGGTTAACTATGGCTACACCTTC. The V call is TRBV19, the J call TRBJ1-2, with D tentatively TRBD1 (6 bases). Germline V gives CDR1 LNHDA, CDR2 SQIVND (reference sequence). The CDR3 spans 18 residues. Trimming shortened V by 0 bases and J by 1 base, and 18 bases separated the two germline ends.

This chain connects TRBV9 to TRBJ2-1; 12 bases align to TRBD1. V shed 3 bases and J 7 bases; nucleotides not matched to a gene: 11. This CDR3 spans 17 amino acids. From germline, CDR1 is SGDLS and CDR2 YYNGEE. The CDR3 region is CASSALRWGQGANEQFF. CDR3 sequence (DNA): TGTGCCAGCAGCGCGCTCCGATGGGGACAGGGGGCTAATGAGCAGTTCTTC.

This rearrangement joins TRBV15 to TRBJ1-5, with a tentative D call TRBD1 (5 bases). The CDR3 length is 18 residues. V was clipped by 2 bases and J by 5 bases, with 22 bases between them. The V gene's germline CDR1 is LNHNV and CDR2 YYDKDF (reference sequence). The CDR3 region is CATSRPEAGTGSDQPQHF. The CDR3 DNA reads TGTGCCACCAGCAGACCAGAGGCGGGGACGGGGAGTGATCAGCCCCAGCATTTT.

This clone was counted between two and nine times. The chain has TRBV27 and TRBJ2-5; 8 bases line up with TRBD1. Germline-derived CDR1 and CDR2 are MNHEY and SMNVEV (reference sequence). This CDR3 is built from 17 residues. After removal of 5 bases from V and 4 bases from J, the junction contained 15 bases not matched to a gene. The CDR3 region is CASSPSILGRGLETQYF. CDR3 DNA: TGTGCCAGCAGTCCATCTATCCTTGGCAGGGGGCTAGAGACCCAGTACTTC.

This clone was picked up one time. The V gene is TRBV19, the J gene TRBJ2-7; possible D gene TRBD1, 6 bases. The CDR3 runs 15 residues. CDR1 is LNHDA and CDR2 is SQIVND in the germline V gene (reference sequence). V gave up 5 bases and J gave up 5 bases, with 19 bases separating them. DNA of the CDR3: TGTGCCAGTAGTGTCCACAACAGGGCTACCCACGAGCAGTACTTC. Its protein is CASSVHNRATHEQYF.

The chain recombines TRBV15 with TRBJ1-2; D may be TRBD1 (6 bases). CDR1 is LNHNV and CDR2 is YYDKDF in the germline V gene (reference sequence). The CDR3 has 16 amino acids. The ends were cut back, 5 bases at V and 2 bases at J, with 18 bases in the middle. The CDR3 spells CATSGQAGQPNYGYTF. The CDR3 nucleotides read TGTGCCACCAGCGGTCAAGCGGGACAACCGAACTATGGCTACACCTTC.

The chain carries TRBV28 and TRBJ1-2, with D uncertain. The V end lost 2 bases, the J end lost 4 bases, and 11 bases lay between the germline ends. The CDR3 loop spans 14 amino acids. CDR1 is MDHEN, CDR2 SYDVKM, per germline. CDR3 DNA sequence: TGTGCCAGCAGTTTAAACTCATCCCTCTATGGCTACACCTTC. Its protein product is CASSLNSSLYGYTF.